This is a list of T cell receptor beta chains from one sample in a study of blood T cells in healthy people across ages. TCRdb recomputed calls from the 5' RACE reads with MiXCR, one row per CDR3 protein. The sample has 700,000 to 800,000 distinct CDR3 sequences, roughly 41% seen once; the top ten hold roughly 19%. Sequencing was performed on blood. The receptors here all came from a woman aged 60 to 75 in good health. The CDR3 runs from the conserved cysteine through the conserved F or W. The order of the fields is J gene, V gene, clone size, D gene, CDR3 DNA, CDR3 protein. A D gene is named only where the DNA matches it firmly. Clone size is not always given. Where it is, it says once, few, many or a class for expanded clones.

TRBJ2-7	TRBV29-1	.	TRBD2	TGCAGCGTACAGACTAGCGGCTACGAGCAGTACTTC	CSVQTSGYEQYF
TRBJ2-3	TRBV3-1	few	TRBD2	TGTGCCAGCAGCCAAGCCGGCGGGGGATCGGCAGATACGCAGTATTTT	CASSQAGGGSADTQYF
TRBJ1-5	TRBV27	.	TRBD1	TGTGCCAGCAGGCCGAGGGGGCCGGGTCAGCCCCAGCATTTT	CASRPRGPGQPQHF
TRBJ1-4	TRBV7-2	.	TRBD1	TGTGCCAGCAGCCTAACTCAGGACAGGGGGAATGAAAAACTGTTTTTT	CASSLTQDRGNEKLFF
TRBJ2-1	TRBV27	.	TRBD2	TGTGCCAGCAGCAGACTAGCGAACTCCTACAATGAGCAGTTCTTC	CASSRLANSYNEQFF
TRBJ2-3	TRBV2	.	.	TGTGCCAGCAGTGGGGGGCTCGATACGCAGTATTTT	CASSGGLDTQYF
TRBJ2-1	TRBV2	.	TRBD2	TGTGCCAGTCTAGCGGGAGCGGGCTTCAATGAGCAGTTCTTC	CASLAGAGFNEQFF
TRBJ1-2	TRBV6-2/TRBV6-3	.	.	TGTGCCAGCAGGCCCGAGTGGGATGGCTATGGCTACACCTTC	CASRPEWDGYGYTF
TRBJ1-2	TRBV7-9	few	.	TGTGCCAGCAGCTTAATTCTGGCAGCCAGCACCAACTATGGCTACACCTTC	CASSLILAASTNYGYTF
TRBJ2-1	TRBV7-8	.	TRBD2	TGTGCCAGCAGCTTAGCATCGGGAGGCAGCTCCTACAATGAGCAGTTCTTC	CASSLASGGSSYNEQFF
TRBJ2-5	TRBV21-1	.	.	TGTGCCAGCAGCAAAGCTACAGCGGGGGCGGTCCAAGAGACCCAGTACTTC	CASSKATAGAVQETQYF
TRBJ2-1	TRBV5-5	many	.	TGTGCCAGCTCCCGAGGACCCGGATATGAGCAGTTCTTC	CASSRGPGYEQFF
TRBJ2-1	TRBV7-8	few	TRBD1	TGTGCCAGCAGCTGGACAGGGGGCTCCTACAATGAGCAGTTCTTC	CASSWTGGSYNEQFF
TRBJ1-1	TRBV27	.	.	TGTGGCAGCAGTAGCAGGGGTAGGAACACTGAAGCTTTCTTT	CGSSSRGRNTEAFF
TRBJ2-7	TRBV20-1	.	TRBD1	TGCAGGACGTCCGGGACAGGGCGCTCCTACGAGCAGTACTTC	CRTSGTGRSYEQYF
TRBJ1-4	TRBV19	few	TRBD1	TGTGCCAGTAGTACCTCGGAGGGGGCGGTTGAAAAACTGTTTTTT	CASSTSEGAVEKLFF
TRBJ2-7	TRBV7-6	few	TRBD1	TGTGCCAGCAGCCAGACCGGGACAGTCTCCTACGAGCAGTACTTC	CASSQTGTVSYEQYF
TRBJ1-1	TRBV7-2	few	.	TGTGCCAGCAGCTCCCTCCTTCAGGTAGAAGCTTTCTTT	CASSSLLQVEAFF
TRBJ1-2	TRBV12-3/TRBV12-4	.	.	TGTGCCAGCAGTTCTAGGGACGGTTCTAACTATGGCTACACCTTC	CASSSRDGSNYGYTF
TRBJ2-3	TRBV7-2	.	TRBD2	TGTGCCAGCAGCTTTGGACTAGCGGGGGGGGACACAGATACGCAGTATTTT	CASSFGLAGGDTDTQYF
TRBJ2-2	TRBV27	.	.	TGTGCCAGCATGAGGACGGTGAACACCGGGGAGCTGTTTTTT	CASMRTVNTGELFF
TRBJ2-1	TRBV7-9	.	TRBD1	TGTGCCAGCAGCAGAGGGACAGGGTTTTACAATGAGCAGTTCTTC	CASSRGTGFYNEQFF
TRBJ1-2	TRBV20-1	.	.	TGCAGTGCTAGGCCGTTGAGGGGCTATGGCTACACCTTC	CSARPLRGYGYTF
TRBJ1-1	TRBV28	.	.	TGTGCCAGCAGTTTCTTGCCCGGGGCAGGGAACACTGAAGCTTTCTTT	CASSFLPGAGNTEAFF
TRBJ2-5	TRBV6-6	.	TRBD1	TGTGCCAGCAGCTCCGGGACAGAGGGAGAGACCCAGTACTTC	CASSSGTEGETQYF
TRBJ2-1	TRBV7-2	few	TRBD2	TGTGCCAGCAGCTTAGATAATAGCGGGGGAAATAGCTCCTACAATGAGCAGTTCTTC	CASSLDNSGGNSSYNEQFF
TRBJ2-7	TRBV6-2/TRBV6-3	few	.	TGTGCCAGCAGTTCGACAGGGAGGTGGGAGCAGTACTTC	CASSSTGRWEQYF
TRBJ2-3	TRBV6-6	.	TRBD1	TGTGCCAGCAGTTACAAGGGGGCGCGCACAGATACGCAGTATTTT	CASSYKGARTDTQYF
TRBJ2-7	TRBV6-5	many	.	TGTGCCAGCAGTTACGAGGGGCGCTCCTACGAGCAGTACTTC	CASSYEGRSYEQYF
TRBJ2-5	TRBV19	.	.	TGTGCCAGTAGTATCCCAGGGGGGGGCGTTGAGACCCAGTACTTC	CASSIPGGGVETQYF
TRBJ2-1	TRBV6-2/TRBV6-3	.	.	TGTGCCAGCAGTTATTCCGAAGTTTACAATGAGCAGTTCTTC	CASSYSEVYNEQFF
TRBJ1-2	TRBV25-1	.	TRBD1	TGTGCCAGCAGTGAACTGACGGACAGGGCGGGAGGCTACACCTTC	CASSELTDRAGGYTF
TRBJ2-1	TRBV7-3	.	.	TGTGCCAGCAGCTTAAGTCGCGATAGCGGTGGCAATGAGCAGTTCTTC	CASSLSRDSGGNEQFF
TRBJ2-3	TRBV6-5	.	.	TGTGCCAGCAGTTACTCGGGCGACGTGGGCACAGATACGCAGTATTTT	CASSYSGDVGTDTQYF
TRBJ2-7	TRBV7-2	few	TRBD1	TGTGCCAGCAGTTGGACAGGGAATGGCGAGCAGTACTTC	CASSWTGNGEQYF
TRBJ2-7	TRBV29-1	many	.	TGCAGCGCCCAGGGACACTCGTCCTACGAGCAGTACTTC	CSAQGHSSYEQYF
TRBJ1-1	TRBV28	.	TRBD1	TGTGCCAGCAACACAGGGGGCATTAGCACTGAAGCTTTCTTT	CASNTGGISTEAFF
TRBJ2-3	TRBV7-3	.	TRBD1	TGTGCCAGCAGCTTAGTACAGGGGGAAGATACGCAGTATTTT	CASSLVQGEDTQYF
TRBJ1-2	TRBV30	once	.	TGTGCCGGCGGAGTTGGCGCTAACTATGGCTACACCTTC	CAGGVGANYGYTF
TRBJ1-1	TRBV11-2	many	.	TGTGCCAGCAGCTTGGAGGGGCATACTGAAGCTTTCTTT	CASSLEGHTEAFF
TRBJ1-5	TRBV7-2	.	TRBD1	TGTGCCAGCAGCTTAGGACAGGGTTCTCGCAATCAGCCCCAGCATTTT	CASSLGQGSRNQPQHF
TRBJ2-7	TRBV28	.	.	TGTGCCAGCAGTTACTGGGGACAAGCCCGGGAGAGCTACGAGCAGTACTTC	CASSYWGQARESYEQYF
TRBJ2-7	TRBV20-1	.	.	TGCAGTGCTAGCGACAGCTCGGGCTACGAGCAGTACTTC	CSASDSSGYEQYF
TRBJ2-3	TRBV24-1	.	.	TGTGCCACCATGGGAAGCAAGGGCGCAGATACGCAGTATTTT	CATMGSKGADTQYF
TRBJ2-7	TRBV3-1	many	.	TGTGCCAGCAGCCAAGCGGGACCCTACTACGAGCAGTACTTC	CASSQAGPYYEQYF
TRBJ2-3	TRBV11-2	few	.	TGTGCCAGCAGCTTCCCTCATACGCAGTATTTT	CASSFPHTQYF
TRBJ1-5	TRBV7-9	.	.	TGTGCCAGCAGCTGGGATATGCGGGATCAGCCCCAGCATTTT	CASSWDMRDQPQHF
TRBJ1-5	TRBV21-1	.	.	TGTGCCAGCAGCAAAGAGGAGGCTAGCAATCAGCCCCAGCATTTT	CASSKEEASNQPQHF